The next 14 T cell receptor beta chains were all read from a single sample in a study of T cell repertoires in cytomegalovirus infection. TCRdb independently ran MiXCR on the reads; one entry per CDR3 protein. The sample lists around 740,000 distinct CDR3 sequences; 35% to 45% were seen once. Material: PBMCs. These receptors were taken from a human donor in good health (CMV status not recorded). Some clones in this sample may be carry-over from other donors' samples.

This clonotype has more than one count but fewer than ten. The chain has TRBV24-1 and TRBJ2-1, with D maybe TRBD1 (6 bases). The CDR3 has 14 amino acids. CDR1 is KGHDR, CDR2 SFDVKD, per germline. V shed 5 bases and J shed 1 base, with 8 bases lying between them. CDR3 residues: CATSGRGSYNEQFF. The CDR3 DNA sequence: TGTGCCACCAGTGGCAGGGGTTCCTACAATGAGCAGTTCTTC.

The chain uses TRBV6-2 or TRBV6-3 and TRBJ1-2, with TRBD1 as a possible D gene (5 bases). Trimming cost V 0 bases and J 8 bases, with 13 bases left between them. This CDR3 has 14 residues. Germline V gene lookup returns CDR1 MNHEY and CDR2 SVGEGT. The CDR3 is CASSYSSSGTGYTF. CDR3 nucleotide sequence: TGTGCCAGCAGTTACTCGAGTTCAGGGACCGGCTACACCTTC.

The chain links TRBV28 to TRBJ2-7, with D maybe TRBD2 (6 bases). From germline, CDR1 is MDHEN and CDR2 SYDVKM. The ends were cut back, 3 bases at V and 3 bases at J, with 15 bases in the middle. The CDR3 length is 15 residues. The CDR3 region is CASSFVAGPHYEQYF. DNA of the CDR3: TGTGCCAGCAGTTTCGTGGCGGGACCTCACTACGAGCAGTACTTC.

The rearrangement joins TRBV10-3 to TRBJ2-3; 9 bases match TRBD2. V lost 4 bases to trimming and J lost 3 bases; unmatched junction nucleotides: 2. The CDR3 totals 14 residues. The germline V gene encodes CDR1 ENHRY and CDR2 SYGVKD. CDR3 in DNA: TGTGCCATCAGTGCAAGCGGGAGGACAGATACGCAGTATTTT. It codes for CAISASGRTDTQYF.

CDR3 in amino acids: CASSRQGFEKLFF. The CDR3 DNA reads as TGTGCCAGCAGTAGGCAGGGCTTCGAAAAACTGTTTTTT. The gene calls are TRBV12-3 or TRBV12-4 and TRBJ1-4; D perhaps matches TRBD1 (5 bases). This CDR3 spans 13 amino acids. With 5 bases removed from V and 8 bases from J, the gap between germline ends came to 12 bases.

This clonotype was seen ten or more times. The V gene is TRBV7-2, the J gene TRBJ2-7; D assignment may be TRBD1 or TRBD2 (5 bases each). Germline V gene data show CDR1 as SGHTA and CDR2 as FQGNSA. The CDR3 contains 15 residues. V shed 5 bases and J shed 3 bases, with 17 bases lying between them. The CDR3 DNA reads TGTGCCAGCAGCCTCCATGGGACCGCTGGCTACGAGCAGTACTTC. This sequence encodes CASSLHGTAGYEQYF.

This chain joins TRBV28 and TRBJ2-4; a possible D gene is TRBD2 (5 bases). The ends were cut back, 5 bases at V and 7 bases at J, with 21 bases in the middle. Germline V gene data show CDR1 as MDHEN and CDR2 as SYDVKM. The CDR3 is 16 residues long. CDR3 residues: CASSPPREGVINIQYF. CDR3 DNA sequence: TGTGCCAGCAGTCCCCCTAGAGAGGGTGTTATCAACATTCAGTACTTC.

The table lists this clonotype with many counts. The CDR3 loop reads CASSKEPGLRGDYEQYF. As DNA, the CDR3 is TGTGCCAGCAGCAAAGAGCCGGGACTAAGAGGGGACTACGAGCAGTACTTC. This chain links TRBV7-6 with TRBJ2-7; TRBD2 agrees at 7 bases. Germline CDR1 and CDR2: SGHVS and FNYEAQ. There are 17 residues in the CDR3. The V and J ends lost 5 bases and 3 bases, in that order; junction bases with no gene match: 16.

The J gene is TRBJ1-5, the V gene TRBV10-3; 7 nucleotides line up with TRBD1. The CDR3 consists of 15 residues. Germline V gene sequence: CDR1 ENHRY, CDR2 SYGVKD. V lost 0 bases to trimming and J lost 4 bases; unmatched junction nucleotides: 3. CDR3 bases: TGTGCCATCAGTGAGTCAGGGGGCATGAATCAGCCCCAGCATTTT. It specifies CAISESGGMNQPQHF.

This chain joins TRBV28 and TRBJ2-1, with D perhaps TRBD1 (6 bases). V lost 3 bases and J 3 bases, leaving 15 bases between the germline ends. CDR3 length: 16 amino acids. Germline V gene data show CDR1 as MDHEN and CDR2 as SYDVKM. Here the CDR3 DNA reads TGTGCCAGCAGTTTTGTCGGACAGTCTAACTACAATGAGCAGTTCTTC. This encodes CASSFVGQSNYNEQFF.

The chain is built from TRBV7-9 and TRBJ2-3; the D gene is possibly TRBD1 (7 bases). Germline CDR1 reads SEHNR; CDR2 reads FQNEAQ (reference sequence). Trimming removed 7 bases at V and 3 bases at J, with 17 bases between. This CDR3 is built from 15 residues. The chain's CDR3 is CASTYRGRETDTQYF. CDR3 in DNA: TGTGCCAGCACATACAGGGGTCGGGAGACAGATACGCAGTATTTT.

There are a few counts of this clonotype. Written as DNA, the CDR3 is TGCAGTGCTAGCCCTATCGATAAACAGCCCCAGCATTTT. Translation: CSASPIDKQPQHF. V usage is TRBV20-1 and J usage is TRBJ1-5; no clear D gene. The CDR3 extends over 13 amino acids. Germline CDR1 DFQATT, CDR2 SNEGSKA (reference sequence). V was clipped by 3 bases and J by 7 bases, with 13 bases between them.

There are a few counts of this clonotype. The chain joins TRBV28 to TRBJ1-2; D possibly corresponds to TRBD1 (6 bases). CDR3 length equals 15 residues. With 6 bases removed from V and 7 bases from J, the gap between germline ends came to 21 bases. Germline assignment: CDR1 MDHEN and CDR2 SYDVKM. For the CDR3, the DNA is TGTGCCAGCAGCGGTATCAGGGGTTCAGATAGTGGCTACACCTTC. Translated: CASSGIRGSDSGYTF.

This clonotype was picked up a small number of times. The chain joins TRBV28 to TRBJ1-2; possible D gene TRBD1, 6 bases. Germline loops: CDR1 MDHEN, CDR2 SYDVKM. The CDR3 runs 15 residues. The V end was cut by 6 bases, the J end by 4 bases, with 18 bases between. The CDR3 here is CASRGGGRGSYGYTF. In DNA form, the CDR3 reads TGTGCCAGCAGAGGAGGGGGTAGAGGGAGCTATGGCTACACCTTC.